This TCR beta chain was captured in a study of tumor-infiltrating lymphocytes in primary liver carcinoma. General observations from the study: Tumor-blood pairs (like tumor-adjacent pairs) overlapped less than tumor region pairs did.

This CDR3 spans 16 amino acids. Germline CDR1 reads SGHAT; CDR2 reads FQDESV (reference sequence). Unsorted whole blood yielded the blood RNA, and germline DNA was also extracted. Those patients suffered from chronic HBV infection and were treatment-naive. From 400 to 550 ng total RNA, TCR beta cDNA was generated with a primer in the constant region. The TCR beta library was amplified through three nested multiplex PCR rounds in a modified ARM-PCR procedure. Amplification in the first two PCR rounds was performed using TRBV1-TRBV30 forward primers and a C-beta reverse primer for roughly 9 cycles each. TCRdb reanalysed the multiplex PCR reads using MiXCR and keeps one entry per CDR3 protein. The table shows fewer than 350,000 distinct CDR3 sequences, with approximately 65% occurring only once. With respect to this clonotype: Its matching antigen is unknown. The junction differs from germline at one of its ends, possibly a read error.

The chain employs TRBV11-1 and TRBJ2-1; D may be TRBD1 or TRBD2 (6 bases each). The specimen was peripheral blood. This receptor was identified in a man between 35 and 55 years old with primary liver carcinoma and hepatitis B virus infection. In DNA, the CDR3 is TGTGCCAGCAGCTTTTTGCGGGACAACTCCTACAATGAGAAGTCCTTC. It yields the protein CASSFLRDNSYNEKSF.